Here is one TCR beta chain with its context. This record comes from a study of OX40 agonist ivuxolimab in advanced cancers. Study-level information: The dose-escalation group included hepatocellular carcinoma, melanoma, renal cell carcinoma and head and neck cancer.

Germline V gives CDR1 SGHVS, CDR2 FNYEAQ. V gave up 4 bases and J gave up 1 base; unmatched junction bases: 6. The CDR3 consists of 16 residues. With baseline, cycle 4 day 1, and cycle 7 day 1 as timepoints, blood was sampled. Only in-frame clones appear in the TCRdb table, and some are missing; sequencing was by immunoSEQ multiplex PCR. The sample gives about 79,000 clones, around 90% of which show up once; approximately 4% is in the top ten. The genes are TRBV7-6 and TRBJ2-2; the match to TRBD2 covers 7 bases. The specimen was CD4+ or CD8+ T cells sorted from blood, collected in a trial of the OX40 agonist ivuxolimab. This receptor was obtained from an adult with an advanced solid tumor such as melanoma, head and neck, liver or kidney cancer. For the CDR3, the DNA is TGTGCCAGCAGCTCAGGGCGGGAGTGGAACACCGGGGAGCTGTTTTTT. This codes for CASSSGREWNTGELFF. Full variable domain (missing parts from reference TRBV7-6 and TRBJ2-2): GAGVSQSPRYKVTKRGQDVALRCDPISGHVSLYWYRQALGQGPEFLTYFNYEAQQDKSGLPNDRFSAERPEGSISTLTIQRTEQRDSAMYRCASSSGREWNTGELFFGEGSRLTVL.